This T cell receptor beta chain was documented in a study of T cell responses to AZD1222 COVID-19 vaccine (dated by TCRdb to the early 2020s). Concerning the study at large: AZD1222 recipients whose second dose came at about 4 weeks and those whose second dose came at about 12 weeks were combined into one group, since spike-specific TCR depth and breadth did not differ between the two schedules. A total of more than 230 trial participants underwent TCR sequencing, of whom around 200 received two doses of AZD1222 and about 25 received two doses of the MenACWY control vaccine. Trial participants were enrolled into age subgroups of 18-55, 56-69 and 70-plus years, which contained about 150, 27 and 61 TCR-sequenced participants, respectively.

In the case of this clone: Its antigen remains unidentified. No much larger clone exists at a distance of one base, and base qualities are not known.

The CDR3 regions of human TCRbeta chains were analyzed by immunosequencing. In the authors' own workflow: TCRs in the repertoires were compared against a reference library of SARS-CoV-2-specific TCRs that had been generated with the MIRA antigen-specificity platform. Breadth was defined as the fraction of unique TCRs that were SARS-CoV-2-associated. Depth was defined as the fraction of total T cells that were SARS-CoV-2-associated. Each spike-specific TCR was assigned to its reactive spike region and to a CD4 or CD8 class using the MIRA data. Log10-transformed breadth and depth values were compared by one-way ANOVA with Sidak's multiple comparisons tests. Not all clones reach the TCRdb copy of this immuneACCESS table, which keeps in-frame sequences only. Checked studies attribute under half of the gap to unresolved V genes and leave the rest unexplained. V and J calls and clone size follow that table, whereas D and trimming were derived from the DNA. For this sample the table gives roughly 150,000 clones, of which roughly nine tenths were detected only once. The ten top clones hold under 2.5% of the sample.

The CDR3 starts with the cysteine, ends with the phenylalanine, and has 16 residues. Left in the record is the CDR3 DNA by itself, 48 bases read in frame from the first base. V is trimmed back by 1 base and J by 2 bases, and the junction contains 7 bases that no gene match accounts for. The germline V gene specifies SGHAT as CDR1 and FQNNGV as CDR2. The time point tag for this specimen amounts to: baseline before first vaccination. The vaccinee samples were drawn from two UK trials, COV001 and COV002, one of which was a single-blind randomized controlled phase 2/3 trial testing AZD1222 (ChAdOx1 nCoV-19) in healthy adults. For TCRbeta chain sequencing, PBMC samples from trial participants were taken at day 0 and at day 28 after the second dose. The study at large found these results: Reportedly, almost half of the unique spike-specific TCRs recognized epitopes lying outside the regions that are mutated in the B.1.351 and B.1.1.7 variants. Participants were mostly white British and included more females than males, and it was suggested by the authors that clonal diversity may have been underestimated. CD4 TCRs associated with the vaccine covered the entire spike protein, and the dominant responses were in regions 160-218 and 743-854. Because no day 14 peak-response samples were available, repertoires were characterized only after the peak T cell response. After two AZD1222 doses, spike-specific TCR breadth and depth were significantly higher than at day 0 and than in MenACWY recipients. The 56-69-year group was small, and its depth increase did not reach significance, likely because of low power. Conclusions about previously exposed vaccinees were limited because only six AZD1222 recipients were SARS-CoV-2 seropositive at baseline.

The sample here was peripheral blood, taken on day 0 of AZD1222 vaccination. This chain joins TRBV11-2 to TRBJ1-2; TRBD1 agrees with 7 junctional bases. The clonotype comes from an adult in good health. The base sequence is TGTGCCAGCAGCTTAGTTCCGACAGGGACAAACTATGGCTACACCTTC. This codes for CASSLVPTGTNYGYTF.